The 5 T cell receptor beta chains in this list originate from one sample, sequenced in a study of T cell changes during pregnancy in multiple sclerosis. TCRdb keeps only in-frame clones here, not all; method: immunoSEQ multiplex PCR. The sample lists 40,000 to 45,000 clones; over 75% were seen once. Sequenced here: CD4+ T cells from peripheral blood mononuclear cells, sampled before pregnancy. Every receptor here comes from a female donor with multiple sclerosis, enrolled in a pregnancy study.

The rearrangement uses TRBV6-5 and TRBJ2-5; D is perhaps TRBD2 (6 bases). Germline-derived CDR1 and CDR2 are MNHEY and SVGAGI. The V and J ends lost 2 bases and 7 bases respectively, with 14 bases between them. This CDR3 comprises 14 residues. The chain's CDR3 is CASSYGTGRGTQYF. CDR3 coding DNA: TGTGCCAGCAGTTACGGGACTGGAAGGGGGACCCAGTACTTC.

This rearrangement joins TRBV5-6 to TRBJ2-7, with TRBD2 matching 8 bases. Germline V gives CDR1 SGHDT, CDR2 YYEEEE. The CDR3 sequence is 16 residues long. Trimming removed 0 bases from V and 3 bases from J; junction bases left unmatched: 8. CDR3 in amino acids: CASSLVFSGKLYEQYF. CDR3 in DNA: TGTGCCAGCAGCTTGGTGTTTAGCGGGAAACTCTACGAGCAGTACTTC.

This sequence joins TRBV11-2 and TRBJ2-1; 10 bases line up with TRBD1. This CDR3 is built from 17 residues. Trimming took 3 bases from V and 6 from J; bases not matched to a gene: 11. Germline CDR1 reads SGHAT; CDR2 reads FQNNGV. Written as DNA, the CDR3 is TGTGCCAGCAGCTTGACACTTTCCGGGACAGGGGTCAATGAGCAGTTCTTC. Amino acids: CASSLTLSGTGVNEQFF.

The gene calls are TRBV6-5 and TRBJ2-7; D unresolved. V was shortened by 6 bases and J by 1 base, with 4 bases between the two germline ends. CDR1 and CDR2 (germline): MNHEY, SVGAGI. This CDR3 spans 11 amino acids. This CDR3 is CASRTSYEQYF. For the CDR3, the DNA is TGTGCCAGCAGGACTTCCTACGAGCAGTACTTC.

This clone was counted a single time. The V call is TRBV5-1, the J call TRBJ2-7; a weak D match, TRBD1 (6 bases). The V gene's germline CDR1 is SGHRS and CDR2 YFSETQ. This CDR3 contains 13 residues. Trimming took off 2 bases at V and 2 bases at J, with 8 bases between the two ends. This CDR3 reads CASSFNRAYEQYF. In DNA form, the CDR3 reads TGCGCCAGCAGCTTCAACAGGGCCTACGAGCAGTACTTC.